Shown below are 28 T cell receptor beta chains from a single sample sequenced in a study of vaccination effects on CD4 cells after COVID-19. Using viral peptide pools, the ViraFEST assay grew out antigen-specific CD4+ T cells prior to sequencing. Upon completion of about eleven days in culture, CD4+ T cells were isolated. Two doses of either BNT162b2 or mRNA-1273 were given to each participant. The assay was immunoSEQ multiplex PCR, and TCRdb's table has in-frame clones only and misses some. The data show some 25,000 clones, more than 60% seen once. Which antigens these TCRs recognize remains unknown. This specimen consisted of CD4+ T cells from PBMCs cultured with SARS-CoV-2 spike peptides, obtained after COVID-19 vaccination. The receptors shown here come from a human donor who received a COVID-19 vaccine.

The CDR3 is CASSFPDFWGQETQYF. The CDR3 region has the DNA TGTGCCAGCAGCTTCCCCGACTTTTGGGGTCAAGAGACCCAGTACTTC. The rearrangement joins TRBV7-9 to TRBJ2-5; no clear D gene. From germline, CDR1 is SEHNR and CDR2 FQNEAQ (reference sequence). V lost 3 bases to trimming and J lost 2 bases, with 16 bases between them. CDR3 length: 16 amino acids.

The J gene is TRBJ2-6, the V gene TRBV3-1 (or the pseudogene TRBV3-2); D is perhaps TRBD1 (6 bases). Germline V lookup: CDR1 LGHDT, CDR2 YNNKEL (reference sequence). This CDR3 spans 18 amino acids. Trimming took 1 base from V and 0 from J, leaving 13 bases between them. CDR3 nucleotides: TGTGCCAGCAGCCAAGTTCTCAGGGGAGCCTCTGGGGCCAACGTCCTGACTTTC. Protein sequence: CASSQVLRGASGANVLTF.

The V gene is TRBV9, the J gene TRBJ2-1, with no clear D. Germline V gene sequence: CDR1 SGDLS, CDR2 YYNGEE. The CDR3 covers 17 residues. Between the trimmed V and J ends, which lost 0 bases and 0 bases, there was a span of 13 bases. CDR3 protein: CASSVALGSSSYNEQFF. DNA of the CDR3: TGTGCCAGCAGCGTAGCTCTTGGTAGCAGCTCCTACAATGAGCAGTTCTTC.

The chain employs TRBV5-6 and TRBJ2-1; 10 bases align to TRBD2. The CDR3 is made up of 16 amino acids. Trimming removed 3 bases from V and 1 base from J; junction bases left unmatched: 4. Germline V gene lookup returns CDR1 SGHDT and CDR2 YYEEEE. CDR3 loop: CASSSSGRGSYNEQFF. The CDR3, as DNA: TGTGCCAGCAGCTCGAGCGGGAGGGGATCCTACAATGAGCAGTTCTTC.

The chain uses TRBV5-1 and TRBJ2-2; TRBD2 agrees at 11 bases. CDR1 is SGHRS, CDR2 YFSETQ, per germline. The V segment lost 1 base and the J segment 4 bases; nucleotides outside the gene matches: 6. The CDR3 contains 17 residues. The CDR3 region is CASSLNSLAGVTGELFF. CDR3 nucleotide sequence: TGCGCCAGCAGCTTGAACTCACTAGCGGGGGTCACCGGGGAGCTGTTTTTT. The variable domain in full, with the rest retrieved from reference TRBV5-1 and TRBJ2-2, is KAGVTQTPRYLIKTRGQQVTLSCSPISGHRSVSWYQQTPGQGLQFLFEYFSETQRNKGNFPGRFSGRQFSNSRSEMNVSTLELGDSALYLCASSLNSLAGVTGELFFGEGSRLTVL.

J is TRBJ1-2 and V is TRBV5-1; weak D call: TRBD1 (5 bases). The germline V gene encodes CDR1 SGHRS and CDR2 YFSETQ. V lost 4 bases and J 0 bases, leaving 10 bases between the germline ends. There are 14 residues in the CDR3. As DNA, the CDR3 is TGCGCCAGCAGCCCATCAGGGACTAACTATGGCTACACCTTC. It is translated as CASSPSGTNYGYTF.

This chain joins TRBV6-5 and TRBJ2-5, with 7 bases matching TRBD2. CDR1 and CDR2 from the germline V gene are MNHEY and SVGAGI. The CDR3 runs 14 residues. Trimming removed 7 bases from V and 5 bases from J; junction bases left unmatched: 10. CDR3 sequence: CASTPFGGGETQYF. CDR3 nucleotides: TGTGCCAGCACCCCCTTCGGGGGAGGGGAGACCCAGTACTTC.

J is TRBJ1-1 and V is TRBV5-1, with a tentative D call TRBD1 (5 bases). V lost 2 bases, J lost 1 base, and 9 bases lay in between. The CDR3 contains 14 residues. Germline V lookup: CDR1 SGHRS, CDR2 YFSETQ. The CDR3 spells CASSLGERNTEAFF. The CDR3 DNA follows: TGCGCCAGCAGCTTAGGGGAACGGAACACTGAAGCTTTCTTT.

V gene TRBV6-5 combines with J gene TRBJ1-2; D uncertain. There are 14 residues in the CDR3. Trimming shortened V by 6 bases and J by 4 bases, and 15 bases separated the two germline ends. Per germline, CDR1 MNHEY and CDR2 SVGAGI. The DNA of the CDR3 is TGTGCCAGCAGCCGCGCCGGGATTAGCTATGGCTACACCTTC. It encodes CASSRAGISYGYTF.

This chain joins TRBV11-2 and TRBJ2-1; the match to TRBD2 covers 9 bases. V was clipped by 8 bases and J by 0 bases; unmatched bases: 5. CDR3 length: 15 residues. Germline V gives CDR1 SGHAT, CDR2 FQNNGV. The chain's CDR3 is CASGPSGDSYNEQFF. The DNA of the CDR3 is TGTGCCAGCGGACCTAGCGGGGACTCCTACAATGAGCAGTTCTTC.

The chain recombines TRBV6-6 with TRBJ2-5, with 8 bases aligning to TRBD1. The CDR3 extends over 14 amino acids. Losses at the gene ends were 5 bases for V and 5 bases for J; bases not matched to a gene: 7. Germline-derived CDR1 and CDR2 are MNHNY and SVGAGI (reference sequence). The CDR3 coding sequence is TGTGCCAGCAGTCGGACAGGGCGGCAGGAGACCCAGTACTTC. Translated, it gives CASSRTGRQETQYF.

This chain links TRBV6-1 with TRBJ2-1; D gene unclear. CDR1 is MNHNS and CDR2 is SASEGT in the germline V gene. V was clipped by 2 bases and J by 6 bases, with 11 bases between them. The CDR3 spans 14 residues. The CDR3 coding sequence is TGTGCCAGCAGTGAATCTCGGCAAAGCAATGAGCAGTTCTTC. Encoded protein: CASSESRQSNEQFF.

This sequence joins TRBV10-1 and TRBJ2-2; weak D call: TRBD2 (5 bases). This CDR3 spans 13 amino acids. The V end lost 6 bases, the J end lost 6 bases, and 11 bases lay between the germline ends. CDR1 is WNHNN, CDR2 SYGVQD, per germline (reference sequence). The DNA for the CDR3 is TGCGCCAGCAGCCCAGGACTTCCCGGGGAGCTGTTTTTT. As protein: CASSPGLPGELFF.

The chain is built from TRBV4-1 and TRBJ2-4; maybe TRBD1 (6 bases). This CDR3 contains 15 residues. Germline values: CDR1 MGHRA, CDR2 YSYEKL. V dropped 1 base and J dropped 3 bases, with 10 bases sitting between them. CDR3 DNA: TGCGCCAGCAGCCAAGTCCCAGGGGTCAAAAACATTCAGTACTTC. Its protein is CASSQVPGVKNIQYF.

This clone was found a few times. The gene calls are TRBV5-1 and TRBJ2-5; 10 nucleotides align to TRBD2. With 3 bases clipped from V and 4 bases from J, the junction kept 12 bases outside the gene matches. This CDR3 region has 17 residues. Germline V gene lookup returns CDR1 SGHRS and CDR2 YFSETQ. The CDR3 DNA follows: TGCGCCAGCAGCTCGACAGTTTCTAGCGGGAGCGGAGAGACCCAGTACTTC. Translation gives CASSSTVSSGSGETQYF.

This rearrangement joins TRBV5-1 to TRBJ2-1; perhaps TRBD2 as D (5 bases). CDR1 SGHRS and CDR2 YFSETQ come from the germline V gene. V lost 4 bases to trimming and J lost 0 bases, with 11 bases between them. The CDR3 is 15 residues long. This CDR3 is CASSRAADSYNEQFF. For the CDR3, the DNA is TGCGCCAGCAGCCGAGCGGCCGACTCCTACAATGAGCAGTTCTTC.

The CDR3 loop is CSVRSFRTFRNYGYTF. Here the CDR3 DNA reads TGCAGCGTTAGGAGCTTCCGGACCTTTCGTAACTATGGCTACACCTTC. The chain uses TRBV29-1 and TRBJ1-2; D is unclear. CDR3 size: 16 residues. Per germline, CDR1 SQVTM and CDR2 ANQGSEA. V was shortened by 5 bases and J by 1 base, with 20 bases between the two germline ends.

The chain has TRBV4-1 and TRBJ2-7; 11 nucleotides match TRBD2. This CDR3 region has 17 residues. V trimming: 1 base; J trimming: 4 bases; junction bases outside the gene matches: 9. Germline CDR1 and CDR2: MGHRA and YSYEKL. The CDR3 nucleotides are TGCGCCAGCAGCCAAGCTGATCTGGGACTAGCGGATTACGAGCAGTACTTC. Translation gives CASSQADLGLADYEQYF.

Here the CDR3 reads CASSLDAASGSTDTQYF. Here the CDR3 DNA reads TGCGCCAGCAGCTTGGACGCGGCTAGCGGTAGCACAGATACGCAGTATTTT. This chain links TRBV5-1 with TRBJ2-3; TRBD2 matches at 7 bases. Germline V gene sequence: CDR1 SGHRS, CDR2 YFSETQ. There are 17 residues in the CDR3. Trimming cost V 0 bases and J 0 bases; bases outside gene matches: 7.

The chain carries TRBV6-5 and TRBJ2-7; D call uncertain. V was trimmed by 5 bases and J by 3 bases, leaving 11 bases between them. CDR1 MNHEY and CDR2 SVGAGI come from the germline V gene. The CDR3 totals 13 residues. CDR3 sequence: CASSLTRGYEQYF. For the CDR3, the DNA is TGTGCCAGCAGTCTGACCCGAGGCTACGAGCAGTACTTC.

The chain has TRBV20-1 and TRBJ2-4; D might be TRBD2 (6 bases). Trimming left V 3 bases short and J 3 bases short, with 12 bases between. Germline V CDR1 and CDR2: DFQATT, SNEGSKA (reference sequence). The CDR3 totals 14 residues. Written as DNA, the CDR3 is TGCAGTGCTAGTGGGGGGTCCGGCAAAAACATTCAGTACTTC. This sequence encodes CSASGGSGKNIQYF.

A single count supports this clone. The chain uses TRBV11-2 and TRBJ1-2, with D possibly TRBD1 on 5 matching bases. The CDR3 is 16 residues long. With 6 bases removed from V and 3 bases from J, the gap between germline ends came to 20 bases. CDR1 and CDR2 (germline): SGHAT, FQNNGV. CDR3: CASRSPGGKVDYGYTF. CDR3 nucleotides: TGTGCCAGCAGGTCCCCCGGGGGTAAGGTGGACTATGGCTACACCTTC.

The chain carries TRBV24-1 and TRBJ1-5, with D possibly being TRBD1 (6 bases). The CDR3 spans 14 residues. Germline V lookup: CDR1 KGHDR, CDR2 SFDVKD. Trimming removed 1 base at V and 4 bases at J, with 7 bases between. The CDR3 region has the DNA TGTGCCACCAGTGATTTAACAGGGAATCAGCCCCAGCATTTT. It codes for CATSDLTGNQPQHF.

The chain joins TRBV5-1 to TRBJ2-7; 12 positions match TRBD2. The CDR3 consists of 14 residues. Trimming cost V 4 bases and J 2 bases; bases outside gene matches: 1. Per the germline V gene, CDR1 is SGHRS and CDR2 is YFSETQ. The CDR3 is CASSTSGGPYEQYF. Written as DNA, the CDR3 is TGCGCCAGCAGCACTAGCGGGGGGCCCTACGAGCAGTACTTC.

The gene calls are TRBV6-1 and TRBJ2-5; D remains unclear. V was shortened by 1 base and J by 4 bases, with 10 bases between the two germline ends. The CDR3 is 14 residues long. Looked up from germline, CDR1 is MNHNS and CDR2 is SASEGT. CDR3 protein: CASSEGDWGETQYF. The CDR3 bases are TGTGCCAGCAGTGAAGGAGACTGGGGAGAGACCCAGTACTTC.

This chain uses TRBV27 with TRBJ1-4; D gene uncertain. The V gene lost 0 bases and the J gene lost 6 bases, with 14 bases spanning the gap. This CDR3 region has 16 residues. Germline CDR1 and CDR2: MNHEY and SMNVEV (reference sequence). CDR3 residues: CASSLSSGRLDEKLFF. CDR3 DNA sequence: TGTGCCAGCAGTTTATCGTCGGGGAGGCTGGATGAAAAACTGTTTTTT.

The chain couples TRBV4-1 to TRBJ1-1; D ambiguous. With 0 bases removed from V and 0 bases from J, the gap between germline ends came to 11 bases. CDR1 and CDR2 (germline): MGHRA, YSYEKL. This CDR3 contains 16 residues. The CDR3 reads CASSQDSRRMNTEAFF. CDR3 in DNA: TGCGCCAGCAGCCAAGACTCTAGACGGATGAACACTGAAGCTTTCTTT.

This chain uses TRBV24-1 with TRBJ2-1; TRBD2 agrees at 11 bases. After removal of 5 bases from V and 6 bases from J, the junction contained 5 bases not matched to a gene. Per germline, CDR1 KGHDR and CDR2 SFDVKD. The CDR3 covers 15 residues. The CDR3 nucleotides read TGTGCCACCAGTGGATCTAGCGGGGGGCCCAATGAGCAGTTCTTC. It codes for CATSGSSGGPNEQFF.